This TCR beta chain was found in a study of cytomegalovirus exposure and HLA in healthy donors. Germline V gives CDR1 SQVTM, CDR2 ANQGSEA. The CDR3 length is 13 residues. The V end lost 3 bases, the J end lost 9 bases, and 18 bases lay between the germline ends. PCR employed 60 Vbeta and 13 Jbeta primers. Some clones are missing from TCRdb's copy, which holds only in-frame ones; the method was immunoSEQ multiplex PCR. Of 30,000 to 40,000 clones in the sample, 40% to 45% were seen once. Sequencing used PBMCs. The V call is TRBV29-1, the J call TRBJ2-7, with D possibly matching TRBD1 (7 bases). This clonotype was sampled from a woman aged 50 to 60 in good health and CMV-seronegative. DNA of the CDR3: TGCAGCGTTGACCAGGGGGGCCGGGCGGCGCAGTACTTC. Translation gives CSVDQGGRAAQYF.